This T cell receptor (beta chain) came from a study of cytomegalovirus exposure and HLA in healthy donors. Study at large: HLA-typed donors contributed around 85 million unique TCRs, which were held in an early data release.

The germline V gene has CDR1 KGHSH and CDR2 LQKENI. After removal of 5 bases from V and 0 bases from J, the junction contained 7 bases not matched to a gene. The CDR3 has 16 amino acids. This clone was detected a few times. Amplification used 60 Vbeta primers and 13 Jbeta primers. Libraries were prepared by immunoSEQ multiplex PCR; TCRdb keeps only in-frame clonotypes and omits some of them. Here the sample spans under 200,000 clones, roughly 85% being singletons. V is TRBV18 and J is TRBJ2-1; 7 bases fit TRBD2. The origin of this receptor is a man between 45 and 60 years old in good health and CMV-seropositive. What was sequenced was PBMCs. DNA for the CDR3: TGTGCCAGCTCAATTACTAGCGATAGCTCCTACAATGAGCAGTTCTTC. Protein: CASSITSDSSYNEQFF.